These 3 T cell receptor beta chains came from one sample sequenced in a study of shared clonotypes between healthy human individuals. This table comes from immunoSEQ multiplex PCR, and its TCRdb copy is limited to in-frame clones, with some not included. The sample holds about 2.4 million clones, roughly 93% seen once. The specimen was naive CD4+ T cells from PBMCs. The subset denotes: CD45RA+ positively selected. These receptors were obtained from a man younger than 35 in good health. Some clones in this sample may be carry-over from other donors' samples.

The chain uses TRBV5-1 and TRBJ2-1; TRBD2 aligns across 13 bases. J gave up 8 bases and V 4 bases, and 9 bases lay outside the gene matches. Germline CDR1 and CDR2: SGHRS and YFSETQ. This CDR3 is built from 16 residues. This CDR3 is CASSPTTSGRIDEQFF. CDR3 coding DNA: TGCGCCAGCAGCCCCACGACTAGCGGGAGGATCGATGAGCAGTTCTTC.

This chain uses TRBV5-6 with TRBJ2-5; D tentatively fits TRBD1 or TRBD2 (5 bases each). The CDR3 covers 14 residues. Germline CDR1 is SGHDT and CDR2 is YYEEEE. Trimming removed 3 bases at V and 5 bases at J, with 14 bases between. CDR3 loop: CASSSDGAAETQYF. The CDR3 nucleotides are TGTGCCAGCAGCTCAGACGGGGCTGCCGAGACCCAGTACTTC. Supplemented by reference TRBV5-6 and TRBJ2-5, the full variable domain reads DAGVTQSPTHLIKTRGQQVTLRCSPKSGHDTVSWYQQALGQGPQFIFQYYEEEERQRGNFPDRFSGHQFPNYSSELNVNALLLGDSALYLCASSSDGAAETQYFGPGTRLLVL.

The gene calls are TRBV2 and TRBJ1-1, with D perhaps matching TRBD1 (6 bases). CDR3 size: 14 residues. The V gene lost 6 bases and the J gene lost 6 bases, with 17 bases spanning the gap. Germline V gene data show CDR1 as SNHLY and CDR2 as FYNNEI. In DNA form, the CDR3 reads TGTGCCAGCAGCTTTGGGGGCAGGGGCTCTGAAGCTTTCTTT. This sequence encodes CASSFGGRGSEAFF.